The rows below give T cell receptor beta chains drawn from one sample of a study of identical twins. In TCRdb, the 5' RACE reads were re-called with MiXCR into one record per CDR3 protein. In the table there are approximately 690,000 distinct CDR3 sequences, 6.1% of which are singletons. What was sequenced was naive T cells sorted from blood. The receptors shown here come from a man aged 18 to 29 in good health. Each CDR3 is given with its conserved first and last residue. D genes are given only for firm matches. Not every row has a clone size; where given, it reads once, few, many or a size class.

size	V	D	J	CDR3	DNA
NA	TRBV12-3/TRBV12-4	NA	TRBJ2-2	CASSSETSNGELFF	TGTGCCAGCAGTTCGGAGACAAGTAACGGGGAGCTGTTTTTT
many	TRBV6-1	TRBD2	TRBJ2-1	CASSQTGTSGIEQFF	TGTGCCAGCAGTCAGACAGGGACTAGCGGGATTGAGCAGTTCTTC
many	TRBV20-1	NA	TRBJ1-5	CSAPEPLPNQPQHF	TGCAGTGCTCCTGAGCCCCTGCCTAATCAGCCCCAGCATTTT
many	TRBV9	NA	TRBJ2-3	CASSDKRAGDTQYF	TGTGCCAGCAGCGATAAGCGGGCGGGAGATACGCAGTATTTT
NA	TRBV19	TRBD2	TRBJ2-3	CASTSAGLGPDTQYF	TGTGCCAGTACCTCCGCCGGACTAGGACCAGATACGCAGTATTTT
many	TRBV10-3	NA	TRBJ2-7	CAISGGGSGSYEQYF	TGTGCCATCAGCGGGGGCGGGAGTGGTTCCTACGAGCAGTACTTC
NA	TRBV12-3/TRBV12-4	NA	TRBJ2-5	CASSLGERGTQYF	TGTGCCAGCAGTTTAGGGGAAAGAGGGACCCAGTACTTC
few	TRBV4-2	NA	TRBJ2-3	CASSQNGAGKADTQYF	TGTGCCAGCAGCCAAAACGGGGCTGGGAAAGCGGATACGCAGTATTTT
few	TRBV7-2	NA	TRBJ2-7	CASSPRGTSLSGQYF	TGTGCCAGCAGCCCGAGGGGCACCTCACTTTCCGGGCAGTACTTC
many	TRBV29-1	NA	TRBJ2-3	CSVEILAWRTDTQYF	TGCAGCGTTGAAATTCTCGCCTGGAGAACAGATACGCAGTATTTT
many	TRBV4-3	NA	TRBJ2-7	CASSQGTESPSYEQYF	TGCGCCAGCAGCCAAGGGACGGAATCCCCCTCCTACGAGCAGTACTTC
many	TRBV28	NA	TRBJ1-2	CASSTGNGVDGYTF	TGTGCCAGCAGTACAGGGAACGGTGTGGATGGCTACACCTTC
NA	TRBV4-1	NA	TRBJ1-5	CASSQEVHSNQPQHF	TGCGCCAGCAGCCAAGAGGTCCATAGCAATCAGCCCCAGCATTTT
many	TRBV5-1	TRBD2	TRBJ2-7	CASSSVAGSGTSGSSYEQYF	TGCGCCAGCAGCTCAGTCGCGGGATCTGGGACTAGCGGGAGCTCCTACGAGCAGTACTTC
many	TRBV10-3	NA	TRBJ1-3	CAITESSGNTIYF	TGTGCCATCACCGAGAGCTCTGGAAACACCATATATTTT
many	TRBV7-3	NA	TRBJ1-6	CASSLTGWNSPLHF	TGTGCCAGCAGCTTAACCGGATGGAATTCACCCCTCCACTTT
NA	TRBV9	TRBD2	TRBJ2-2	CASSDYTLAGVGTGELFF	TGTGCCAGCAGCGATTACACTCTAGCGGGAGTCGGAACCGGGGAGCTGTTTTTT
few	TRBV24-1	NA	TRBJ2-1	CATSDFRGGQFF	TGTGCCACCAGTGATTTCCGAGGGGGGCAGTTCTTC
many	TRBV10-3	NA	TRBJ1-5	CAIRNRDKNQPQHF	TGTGCCATCAGAAACCGGGACAAAAATCAGCCCCAGCATTTT
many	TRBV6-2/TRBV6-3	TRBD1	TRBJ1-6	CASRRQGYNSPLHF	TGTGCCAGCAGACGACAGGGGTATAATTCACCCCTCCACTTT
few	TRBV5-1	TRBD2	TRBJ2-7	CASSGGLAGVDEQYF	TGCGCCAGCAGCGGGGGACTAGCGGGAGTCGACGAGCAGTACTTC
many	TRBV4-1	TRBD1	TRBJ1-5	CASSQPGQGVGQPQHF	TGCGCCAGCAGCCAGCCGGGACAGGGGGTGGGACAGCCCCAGCATTTT
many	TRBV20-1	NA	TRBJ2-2	CSASGMNTGELFF	TGCAGTGCTAGCGGGATGAACACCGGGGAGCTGTTTTTT
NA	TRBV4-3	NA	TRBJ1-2	CASSQDTDGYTF	TGCGCCAGCAGCCAAGATACAGATGGCTACACCTTC
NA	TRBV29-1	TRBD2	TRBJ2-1	CSVFPGTSGVYNEQFF	TGCAGCGTGTTTCCCGGGACTAGCGGGGTTTACAATGAGCAGTTCTTC
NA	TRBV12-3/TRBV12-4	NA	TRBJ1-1	CASSLSELNKAFF	TGTGCCAGCAGTTTATCAGAGTTAAACAAAGCTTTCTTT
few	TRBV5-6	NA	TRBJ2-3	CASSPPAVNTQYF	TGTGCCAGCAGCCCCCCGGCTGTGAATACGCAGTATTTT
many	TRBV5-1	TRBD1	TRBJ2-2	CASSRPGQGSTGELFF	TGCGCCAGCAGCAGACCGGGACAGGGGTCAACCGGGGAGCTGTTTTTT
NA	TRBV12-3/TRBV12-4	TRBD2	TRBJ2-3	CASAKLASSTDTQYF	TGTGCCAGCGCCAAACTAGCGTCTAGCACAGATACGCAGTATTTT
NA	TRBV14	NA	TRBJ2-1	CASSQGAVPYNEQFF	TGTGCCAGCAGCCAAGGAGCGGTCCCTTACAATGAGCAGTTCTTC
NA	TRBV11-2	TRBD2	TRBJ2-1	CASSGQLGTSGRNSYNEQFF	TGTGCCAGCAGCGGCCAATTGGGGACTAGCGGGAGGAACTCCTACAATGAGCAGTTCTTC
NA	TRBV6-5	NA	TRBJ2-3	CASSYKVRGTQYF	TGTGCCAGCAGTTACAAGGTCCGGGGCACGCAGTATTTT
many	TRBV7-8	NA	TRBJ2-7	CASSLVLTGTIYEQYF	TGTGCCAGCAGCTTAGTTTTGACCGGGACCATCTACGAGCAGTACTTC
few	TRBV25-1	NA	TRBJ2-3	CASTKGGGTDTQYF	TGTGCCAGCACCAAGGGGGGAGGCACAGATACGCAGTATTTT
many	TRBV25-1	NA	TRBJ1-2	CASSVLTVNYGYTF	TGTGCCAGCAGTGTGTTGACAGTTAACTATGGCTACACCTTC
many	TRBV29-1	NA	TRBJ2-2	CSVSLGYNTGELFF	TGCAGCGTTTCTCTCGGCTACAACACCGGGGAGCTGTTTTTT
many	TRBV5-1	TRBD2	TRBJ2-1	CASSLQSSGGLEQFF	TGCGCCAGCAGCTTGCAGTCTAGCGGGGGACTTGAGCAGTTCTTC
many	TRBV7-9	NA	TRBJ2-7	CASSLPGAGYEQYF	TGTGCCAGCAGCCTACCGGGGGCGGGCTACGAGCAGTACTTC
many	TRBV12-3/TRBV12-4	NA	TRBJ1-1	CASSLDNFGTEAFF	TGTGCCAGCAGTTTGGACAATTTTGGCACTGAAGCTTTCTTT
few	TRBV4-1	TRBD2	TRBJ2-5	CASRDGLAGVAQYF	TGCGCCAGCAGGGATGGACTAGCGGGAGTGGCCCAGTACTTC
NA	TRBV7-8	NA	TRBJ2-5	CASSFRLFQETQYF	TGTGCCAGCAGCTTCAGACTATTCCAAGAGACCCAGTACTTC
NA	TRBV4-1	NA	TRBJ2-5	CASSRVGGLGDQYF	TGCGCCAGCAGCCGAGTCGGAGGGCTGGGGGACCAGTACTTC
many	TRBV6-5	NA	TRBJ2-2	CASSYFRNPERTGELFF	TGTGCCAGCAGTTACTTTAGGAATCCTGAGCGCACCGGGGAGCTGTTTTTT
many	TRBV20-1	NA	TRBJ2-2	CSARETEAGELFF	TGCAGTGCCCGTGAGACTGAAGCCGGGGAGCTGTTTTTT
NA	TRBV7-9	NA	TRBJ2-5	CASSPTWGFKETQYF	TGTGCCAGCAGCCCGACGTGGGGCTTCAAAGAGACCCAGTACTTC